This paragraph reports one T cell receptor beta chain. The data stem from a study of control samples from healthy donors and cancer patients. The method was immunoSEQ multiplex PCR; TCRdb's version includes in-frame clones alone and lacks a portion of them. Here the sample spans about 120,000 clones, 85% to 95% being singletons. The V and J ends lost 3 bases and 5 bases, in that order; junction bases with no gene match: 9. The CDR3 contains 17 residues. The chain recombines TRBV5-7 with TRBJ2-5; 14 bases align to TRBD2. TRBV5-7 is an open reading frame whose function is uncertain. The source of this sequence is a man older than 75 with head and neck cancer. Source material: PBMCs. The CDR3 DNA follows: TGTGCCAGCAGCTCACTGACTAGCGGGAGGGCCTGGGAGACCCAGTACTTC. Translated: CASSSLTSGRAWETQYF.